A selection of T cell receptor beta chains follows, all from one sample in a study of OX40 agonist ivuxolimab in advanced cancers. Measured with immunoSEQ multiplex PCR; TCRdb has only the in-frame clones, and not every one. The data show 39,000 or so clones, roughly 90% seen once. The source material was CD4+ or CD8+ T cells sorted from blood, sampled in a trial of the OX40 agonist ivuxolimab. Every receptor here comes from an adult with an advanced solid tumor such as melanoma, head and neck, liver or kidney cancer. Each CDR3 is given with its conserved first and last residue.

j_call v_call cdr3_aa
TRBJ2-3 TRBV5-1 CASSLGLSQDTQYF
TRBJ2-5 TRBV11-3 CASSSSGVQETQYF
TRBJ2-3 TRBV4-3 CASSQEGPNTDTQYF
TRBJ2-1 TRBV2 CAGREGQGARREQFF
TRBJ1-2 TRBV2 CASRTGTGNNYGYTF
TRBJ2-5 TRBV11-3 CASSETGQGRKTQYF
TRBJ2-6 TRBV5-5 CASSLTASGANVLTF
TRBJ2-3 TRBV27 CASSLSRGTGSTDTQYF
TRBJ2-4 TRBV11-2 CASGAIAKNIQYF
TRBJ2-7 TRBV9 CASSVDISGSYEQYF
TRBJ2-7 TRBV5-1 CASSFFFPYEQYF
TRBJ2-1 TRBV7-7 CASSLMVWQEQFF
TRBJ2-7 TRBV7-9 CASSLASSAVSYEQYF
TRBJ1-6 TRBV2 CASSERGTGINSPLHF
TRBJ2-7 TRBV9 CASSAGTGGFYEQYF
TRBJ2-5 TRBV7-2 CASSPRGGGLETQYF
TRBJ1-1 TRBV6-5 CASSYLRTGNTEAFF
TRBJ2-7 TRBV19 CASKMEGTPSYEQYF
TRBJ1-2 TRBV5-1 CASSSGRSDYGYTF
TRBJ1-1 TRBV11-3 CASSQGQTTRAFF
TRBJ1-1 TRBV4-3 CASSQDPGRVAFF
TRBJ1-1 TRBV29-1 CSTGAPNTEAFF
TRBJ2-7 TRBV5-6 CASSQGRTIAGTYEQYF
TRBJ1-2 TRBV7-9 CASTGTGGEGYTF